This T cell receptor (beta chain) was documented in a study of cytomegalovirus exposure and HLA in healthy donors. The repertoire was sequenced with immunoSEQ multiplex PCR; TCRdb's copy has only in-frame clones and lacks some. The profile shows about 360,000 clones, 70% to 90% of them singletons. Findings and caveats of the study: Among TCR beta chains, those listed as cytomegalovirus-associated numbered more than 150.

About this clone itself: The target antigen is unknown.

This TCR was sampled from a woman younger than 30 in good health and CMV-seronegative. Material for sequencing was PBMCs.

CDR3 in amino acids: CASSPRSRGYSNQPQHF. CDR3 bases: TGTGCCAGCTCACCACGGTCGCGGGGGTATAGCAATCAGCCCCAGCATTTT. V usage is TRBV18 and J usage is TRBJ1-5; weak D call: TRBD1 (5 bases). The CDR3 spans 17 residues. Trimming shortened V by 1 base and J by 0 bases, and 13 bases separated the two germline ends. Germline V gene sequence: CDR1 KGHSH, CDR2 LQKENI.